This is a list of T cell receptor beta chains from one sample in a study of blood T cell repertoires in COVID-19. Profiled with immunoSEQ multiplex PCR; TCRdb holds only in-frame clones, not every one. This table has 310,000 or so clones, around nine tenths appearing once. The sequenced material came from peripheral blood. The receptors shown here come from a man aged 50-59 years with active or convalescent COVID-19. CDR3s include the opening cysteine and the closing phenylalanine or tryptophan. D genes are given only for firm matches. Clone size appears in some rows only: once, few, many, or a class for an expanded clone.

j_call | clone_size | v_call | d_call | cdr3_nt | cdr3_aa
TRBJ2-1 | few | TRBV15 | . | TGTGCCACCAGCGCGACATTCTACAATGAGCAGTTCTTC | CATSATFYNEQFF
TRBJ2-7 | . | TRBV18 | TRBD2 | TGTGCCAGCTCACCCTTAGCGGGGGGCTACGAGCAGTACTTC | CASSPLAGGYEQYF
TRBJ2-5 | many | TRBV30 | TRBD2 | TGTGCCTGGAGTAGGGCGGGAGCTCAAGAGACCCAGTACTTC | CAWSRAGAQETQYF
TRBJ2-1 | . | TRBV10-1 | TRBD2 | TGCGCCAGCAGTGAGTCCCCCGTGGGACTAGCGGGAGAATATGAGCAGTTCTTC | CASSESPVGLAGEYEQFF
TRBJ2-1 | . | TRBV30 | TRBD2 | TGTGCCTGGAACCCCGGCCGAGATGAGACTAGCCGAATCCGCTCCTACAATGAGCAGTTCTTC | CAWNPGRDETSRIRSYNEQFF
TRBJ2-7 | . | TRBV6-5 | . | TGTGCCAGCAGTCGCAACGTCCGAGGCGAGCAGTACTTC | CASSRNVRGEQYF
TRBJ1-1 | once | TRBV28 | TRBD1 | TGTGCCAGCAGTTTGGAAGGGACAGGGCCGGCGCGTGAAGCTTTCTTT | CASSLEGTGPAREAFF
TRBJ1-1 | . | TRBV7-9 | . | TGTGCCAGCAGCTTAGCCCAGGGGTTGAACACTGAAGCTTTCTTT | CASSLAQGLNTEAFF
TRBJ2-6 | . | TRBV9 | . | TGTGCCAGCAGTCGTAGAGGGGGCTCTGGGGCCAACGTCCTGACTTTC | CASSRRGGSGANVLTF
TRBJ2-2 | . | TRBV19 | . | TGTGCCAGTAGTACCACAGGGATCGGGGAGCTGTTTTTT | CASSTTGIGELFF
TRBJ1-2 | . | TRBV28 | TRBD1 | TGTGCCAGCAGGCCGGACAGGGACCTTAACTATGGCTACACCTTC | CASRPDRDLNYGYTF
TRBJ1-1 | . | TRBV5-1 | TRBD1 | TGCGCCAGCAGCCCGGGGACAGGGGGCGCGTACACTGAAGCTTTCTTT | CASSPGTGGAYTEAFF
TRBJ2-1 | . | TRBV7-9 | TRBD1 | TGTGCCAGCAGCCGGAGGACAGGGGGTATGAATGAGCAGTTCTTC | CASSRRTGGMNEQFF
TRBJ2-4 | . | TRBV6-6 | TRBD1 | TGTGCCAGCAGTTGGGACAGCAACATCAAAAACATTCAGTACTTC | CASSWDSNIKNIQYF
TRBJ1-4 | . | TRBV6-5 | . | TGTGCCAGCATGAAGGGGATTGCAACTAATGAAAAACTGTTTTTT | CASMKGIATNEKLFF
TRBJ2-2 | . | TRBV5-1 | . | TGCGCCAGCAGCTTGGTACTTTCCGGGGAGCTGTTTTTT | CASSLVLSGELFF
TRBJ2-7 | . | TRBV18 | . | TGTGCCAGCTCACCTCAGGGGTTAGCTTACGAGCAGTACTTC | CASSPQGLAYEQYF
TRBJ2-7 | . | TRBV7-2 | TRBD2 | TGTGCCAGCAGCCAAACTAGCGTCTCCTACGAGCAGTACTTC | CASSQTSVSYEQYF
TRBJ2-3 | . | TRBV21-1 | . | TGTGCCAGCAGCAAACGGGGGGTGGCCGTTACAGATACGCAGTATTTT | CASSKRGVAVTDTQYF
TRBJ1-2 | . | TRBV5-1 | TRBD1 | TGCGCCAGCAGCTTGGGACAGGGCGGGGATGGCTACACCTTC | CASSLGQGGDGYTF
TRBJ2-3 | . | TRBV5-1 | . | TGCGCCAGCAGCTTCGACGGGACTCAAAGCACAGATACGCAGTATTTT | CASSFDGTQSTDTQYF
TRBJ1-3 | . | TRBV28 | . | TGTGCCAGCAGTTTATTGGTCAGGTCTGGAAACACCATATATTTT | CASSLLVRSGNTIYF
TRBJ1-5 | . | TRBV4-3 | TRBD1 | TGCGCCAGCAGCCAGACCGACAGGGAGGTTCAGCCCCAGCATTTT | CASSQTDREVQPQHF
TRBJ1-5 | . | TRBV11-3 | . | TGTGCCAGCAGCTTAGGCGGAGGATCTTATAGCAATCAGCCCCAGCATTTT | CASSLGGGSYSNQPQHF